This TCR beta chain is drawn from a study of shared clonotypes between healthy human individuals. Germline assignment: CDR1 SGHRS and CDR2 YFSETQ. The CDR3 length is 19 residues. Between the trimmed V and J ends, which lost 0 bases and 2 bases, there was a span of 24 bases. TCRdb keeps only in-frame clones here, not all; method: immunoSEQ multiplex PCR. The sample lists 1,500,000 or so clones, 96% seen once, with about 1.2% in the top ten. Material for sequencing was naive CD4+ T cells sorted from blood. Sample subset: CD45RA+ positively selected. V gene TRBV5-1 combines with J gene TRBJ2-7, with D possibly being TRBD2 (5 bases). This TCR came from a man aged 25 to 45 in good health. The CDR3 bases are TGCGCCAGCAGCTTGGTCTCAACCCTTAGTCAAAGCGGCGCCTACGAGCAGTACTTC. This gives the protein CASSLVSTLSQSGAYEQYF.